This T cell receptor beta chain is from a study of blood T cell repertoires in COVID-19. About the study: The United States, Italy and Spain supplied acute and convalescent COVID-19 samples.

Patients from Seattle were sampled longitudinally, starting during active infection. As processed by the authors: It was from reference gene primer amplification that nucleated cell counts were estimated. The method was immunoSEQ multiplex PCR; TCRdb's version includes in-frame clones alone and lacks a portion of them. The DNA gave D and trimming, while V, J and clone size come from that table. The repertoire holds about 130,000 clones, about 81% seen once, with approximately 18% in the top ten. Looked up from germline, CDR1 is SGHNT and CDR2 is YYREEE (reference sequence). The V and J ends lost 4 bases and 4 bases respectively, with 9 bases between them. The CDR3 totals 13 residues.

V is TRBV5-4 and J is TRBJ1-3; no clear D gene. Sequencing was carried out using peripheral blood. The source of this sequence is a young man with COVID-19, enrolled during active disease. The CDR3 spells CASSPYAGNTIYF. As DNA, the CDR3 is TGTGCCAGCAGCCCCTATGCGGGAAACACCATATATTTT.